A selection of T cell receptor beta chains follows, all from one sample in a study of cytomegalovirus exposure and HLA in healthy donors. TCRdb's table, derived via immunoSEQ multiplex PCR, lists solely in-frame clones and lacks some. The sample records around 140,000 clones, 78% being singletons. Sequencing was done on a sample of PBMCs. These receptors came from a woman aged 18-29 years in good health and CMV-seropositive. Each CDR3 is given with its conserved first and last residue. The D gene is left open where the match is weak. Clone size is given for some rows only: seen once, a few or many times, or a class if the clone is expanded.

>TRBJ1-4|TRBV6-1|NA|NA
TGTGCCAGCAGTGAAGCGCGTCCAGGGTTCGATTACGAAAAACTGTTTTTT
CASSEARPGFDYEKLFF
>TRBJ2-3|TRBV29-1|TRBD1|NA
TGCAGCGTGGGACAGGGGGCTGACACAGATACGCAGTATTTT
CSVGQGADTDTQYF
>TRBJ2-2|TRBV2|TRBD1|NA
TGTGCCAGCAGGTTCACAGGGGACGCCGGGGAGCTGTTTTTT
CASRFTGDAGELFF
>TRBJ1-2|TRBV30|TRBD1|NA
TGTGCCTGGACCTGGACAGGGGGCTACACCTTC
CAWTWTGGYTF
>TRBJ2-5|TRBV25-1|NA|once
TGTGCCAGCAGTAAAGGAGGGCAAGAGACCCAGTACTTC
CASSKGGQETQYF
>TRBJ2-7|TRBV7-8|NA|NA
TGTGCCAGCAGCACCCACAGGGCTCGCGACGAGCAGTACTTC
CASSTHRARDEQYF
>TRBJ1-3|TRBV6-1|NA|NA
TGTGCCAGCAGTGCGTCTTCCGCCGGGTTGAAAAACACCATATATTTT
CASSASSAGLKNTIYF
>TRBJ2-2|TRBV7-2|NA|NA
TGTGCCAGCAGGGACAAGAACACCGGGGAGCTGTTTTTT
CASRDKNTGELFF
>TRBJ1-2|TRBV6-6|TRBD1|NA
TGTGCCAGCAGCCAAGGACAGGGCGTCTCGGGCTACACCTTC
CASSQGQGVSGYTF
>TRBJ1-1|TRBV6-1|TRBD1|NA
TGTGCCAGCACCCAAAGACAGGGGCGGGAAGCTTTCTTT
CASTQRQGREAFF
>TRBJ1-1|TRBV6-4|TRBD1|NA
TGTGCCAGCAGTGACAAAGGACAGGGGATCGGAAACACTGAAGCTTTCTTT
CASSDKGQGIGNTEAFF
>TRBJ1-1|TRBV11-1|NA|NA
TGTGCCAGCACCTTTGGGGGGAAGACGGGCACTGAAGCTTTCTTT
CASTFGGKTGTEAFF
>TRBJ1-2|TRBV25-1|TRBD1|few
TGTGCCAGCAGTGATCCCGGCCGGGACAGGGCGTATGGCTACACCTTC
CASSDPGRDRAYGYTF
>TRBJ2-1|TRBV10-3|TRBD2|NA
TGTGCCATTTCGGAGCGGGGGGGCCGGTACAATGAGCAGTTCTTC
CAISERGGRYNEQFF
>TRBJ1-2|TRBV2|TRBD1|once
TGTGCCAGCAGCTCGGACAGGGGGCGGCATGGCTACACCTTC
CASSSDRGRHGYTF
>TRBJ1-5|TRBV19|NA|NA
TGTGCCAGTAGTATTTCCGGACTCAGCAATCAGCCCCAGCATTTT
CASSISGLSNQPQHF
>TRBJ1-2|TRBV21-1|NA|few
TGTGCCAGTACCCAAGGGGGGGGCGGAGGGGTAGGATATGGCTACACCTTC
CASTQGGGGGVGYGYTF
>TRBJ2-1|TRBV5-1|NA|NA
TGCGCCAGCAGCCGTGACAGGTTAGCAGGGTTCAATGAGCAGTTCTTC
CASSRDRLAGFNEQFF
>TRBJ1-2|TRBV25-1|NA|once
TGTGCCAGCAGTGAATGGGCAGCTAACTATGGCTACACCTTC
CASSEWAANYGYTF
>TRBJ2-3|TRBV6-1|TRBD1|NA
TGTGCCAGCAGTGAAGTAGGCGGCAGGGGGTTTGTTGGCACAGATACGCAGTATTTT
CASSEVGGRGFVGTDTQYF
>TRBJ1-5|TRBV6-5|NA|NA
TGTGCCAGCACAGCGGAGGGCTATCAGCCCCAGCATTTT
CASTAEGYQPQHF
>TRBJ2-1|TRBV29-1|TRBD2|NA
TGCAGCGTCCTTAGCGGGGGCGTTTCAGGGACGAATGAGCAGTTCTTC
CSVLSGGVSGTNEQFF
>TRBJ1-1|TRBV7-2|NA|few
TGTGCCAGCAGCTTACACAGTATGGACACTGAAGCTTTCTTT
CASSLHSMDTEAFF
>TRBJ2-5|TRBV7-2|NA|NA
TGTGCCAGCAGTCCAGAGGTGGAGACCCAGTACTTC
CASSPEVETQYF
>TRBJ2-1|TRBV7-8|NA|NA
TGTGCCAGCAGTTTCGGGACTCGACTAAGGAATGAGCAGTTCTTC
CASSFGTRLRNEQFF
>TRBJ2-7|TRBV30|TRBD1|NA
TGTGCCTGGGGGACAGGTCTAGACTACGAGCAGTACTTC
CAWGTGLDYEQYF
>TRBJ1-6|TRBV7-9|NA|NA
TGTGCCAGCACTCTAGAGGGGACAAATTCACCCCTCCACTTT
CASTLEGTNSPLHF
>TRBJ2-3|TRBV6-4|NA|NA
TGTGCCAGCAGTGACTCGGCCGGGAGCACAGATACGCAGTATTTT
CASSDSAGSTDTQYF
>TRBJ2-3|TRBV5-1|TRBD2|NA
TGCGCCAGCAGCTTGGCGGGGGGGCGCGGAGATACGCAGTATTTT
CASSLAGGRGDTQYF
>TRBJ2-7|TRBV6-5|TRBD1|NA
TGTGCCAGCCTGTCGGACAGGGGAGTGCGCGAGCAGTACTTC
CASLSDRGVREQYF
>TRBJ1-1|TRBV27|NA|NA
TGTGCCAGCAGTGCCTTGAGCGGTGGGGCTTTCTTT
CASSALSGGAFF
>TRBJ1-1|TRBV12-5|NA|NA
TGTGCTAGTGGTCTGGTATCACAGGCCAAACACTACGCTGAAGCTTTCTTT
CASGLVSQAKHYAEAFF
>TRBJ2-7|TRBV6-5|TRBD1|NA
TGTGCCAGCAGTTACTCCCCGGGACAGTACGAGCAGTACTTC
CASSYSPGQYEQYF
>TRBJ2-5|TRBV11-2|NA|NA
TGTGCCAGCAGCTTAGTGCGGGGAACCCGCTACCAAGAGACCCAGTACTTC
CASSLVRGTRYQETQYF
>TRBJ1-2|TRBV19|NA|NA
TGTGCCAGTAGTATTGGGGCCAACTATGGCTACACCTTC
CASSIGANYGYTF
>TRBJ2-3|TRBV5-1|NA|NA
TGCGCCAGCAGCTTGGGCGGGGGCGCGGCAGATACGCAGTATTTT
CASSLGGGAADTQYF
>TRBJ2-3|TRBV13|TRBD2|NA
TGTGCCAGCAGCTTAGTCGGGACTAGCGGGGTCCCAGATACGCAGTATTTT
CASSLVGTSGVPDTQYF
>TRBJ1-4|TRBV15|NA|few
TGTGCCACCAGCGGAGGACATGAGAATGAAAAACTGTTTTTT
CATSGGHENEKLFF